The clone carrying this T cell receptor (beta chain) was observed at least ten times. Its antigen is not known. The sample is drawn from a study of CD8 T cells in ankylosing spondylitis. The CDR3 is 15 residues long. V lost 5 bases and J lost 0, with 11 bases in between. Study observations and caveats: The study looked at matched synovial fluid samples from ankylosing spondylitis patients. Disease-linked clones were reported to be significantly enriched there. Previous work reported some of these motif variants in the synovial fluid and blood of reactive arthritis. Several highly homologous variants formed a TCR beta motif that appeared characteristic of ankylosing spondylitis blood.

Preparation of TCR beta libraries was done by quantitative 5'-RACE with molecular barcodes. TCRdb analysed the 5' RACE reads with MiXCR anew, one entry per CDR3 protein. The table shows roughly 490,000 distinct CDR3 sequences, with approximately 5% occurring only once. The sequence was collected from a male donor with ankylosing spondylitis. This rearrangement joins TRBV12-3 or TRBV12-4 to TRBJ2-1; D gene uncertain. Sequencing input: blood, either unsorted or a sorted T cell fraction (not recorded which). In DNA, the CDR3 is TGTGCCAGCAGTCCAACTTTCAGCTCCTACAATGAGCAGTTCTTC. It encodes CASSPTFSSYNEQFF.